This note documents a single T cell receptor beta chain sequence. Sequencing was performed with immunoSEQ multiplex PCR; in TCRdb, only in-frame clones are kept and a portion is missing. The sample consists of hundreds of thousands of clones, around four fifths of them appearing once. These data are taken from a study of blood T cell repertoires in COVID-19. Looking at the study overall: The samples span acute and convalescent COVID-19 from the United States, Italy and Spain.

The CDR3 extends over 16 amino acids. The V gene lost 4 bases and the J gene lost 0 bases, with 15 bases spanning the gap. The germline V gene encodes CDR1 MNHEY and CDR2 SMNVEV (reference sequence). V usage is TRBV27 and J usage is TRBJ1-1; weak D call: TRBD1 (6 bases). Material: peripheral blood. This clonotype originated in a woman aged 55-70 years with active or convalescent COVID-19. The CDR3 spells CASSSTGTGLNTEAFF. CDR3 nucleotides: TGTGCCAGCAGTTCCACAGGGACGGGTTTGAACACTGAAGCTTTCTTT.